The 5 T cell receptor beta chains below were found in one sample sequenced in a study of blood T cell repertoires in COVID-19. Libraries were prepared by immunoSEQ multiplex PCR; TCRdb keeps only in-frame clonotypes and omits some of them. The table records about 370,000 clones, around 90% of them present only once. The sample consisted of peripheral blood. The receptors stem from a man younger than 30 with active or convalescent COVID-19.

About this clone: Different DNA sequences within this sample yield the same CDR3. The J gene is TRBJ1-1, the V gene TRBV27, with a possible D match to TRBD1 (5 bases). Germline CDR1 and CDR2: MNHEY and SMNVEV (reference sequence). The CDR3 runs to 15 residues. Trimming shortened V by 0 bases and J by 0 bases, and 8 bases separated the two germline ends. The CDR3 spells CASSLSSRVNTEAFF. The CDR3 coding sequence is TGTGCCAGCAGTTTATCGTCCAGGGTGAACACTGAAGCTTTCTTT.

This clone was picked up one time. The chain carries TRBV18 and TRBJ1-2; the match to TRBD1 covers 7 bases. Germline V gene sequence: CDR1 KGHSH, CDR2 LQKENI. The CDR3 length is 13 residues. After removal of 3 bases from V and 7 bases from J, the junction contained 5 bases not matched to a gene. The CDR3 loop reads CASSPQGESGYTF. The CDR3 DNA reads as TGTGCCAGCTCACCTCAGGGGGAGTCTGGCTACACCTTC.

The gene calls are TRBV7-8 and TRBJ1-1; 7 nucleotides agree with TRBD1. The V segment lost 1 base and the J segment 8 bases; nucleotides outside the gene matches: 7. This CDR3 contains 14 residues. CDR1 is SGHVS and CDR2 is FQNEAQ in the germline V gene. CDR3 amino acids: CASSLGGQVGEAFF. The CDR3 DNA follows: TGTGCCAGCAGCTTAGGCGGACAGGTGGGGGAAGCTTTCTTT. The full variable domain, rest sourced from reference TRBV7-8 and TRBJ1-1, is GAGVSQSPRYKVAKRGQDVALRCDPISGHVSLFWYQQALGQGPEFLTYFQNEAQLDKSGLPSDRFFAERPEGSVSTLKIQRTQQEDSAVYLCASSLGGQVGEAFFGQGTRLTVV.

The chain recombines TRBV28 with TRBJ2-1; TRBD2 agrees at 9 bases. This CDR3 is built from 16 residues. Germline CDR1 MDHEN, CDR2 SYDVKM. J lost 5 bases, V lost 4 bases, and 9 bases had no gene match. The CDR3 DNA reads TGTGCCAGCAGTTCCCCAGGACTAGCGAGGAACAATGAGCAGTTCTTC. Its translation is CASSSPGLARNNEQFF.

A word on this clone: Because it lacks the conserved phenylalanine or tryptophan at the end, this CDR3 is likely a read error. The DNA is left out, because the CDR3 cannot be placed on it with certainty; the CDR3 is given as TCRdb lists it. The chain combines TRBV5-4 with TRBJ1-2. A total of 12 residues make up the CDR3, ends included. CDR1 SGHNT and CDR2 YYREEE come from the germline V gene (reference sequence). This chain's CDR3 is CASSWDLGGGQI.